The 21 T cell receptor beta chains below were found in one sample sequenced in a study of early T cells in non-severe SARS-CoV-2 infection. TCRdb ran MiXCR on the 5' RACE reads and lists one entry per CDR3 protein. The repertoire holds approximately 27,000 distinct CDR3 sequences, with approximately 4.2% as singletons. The sequenced sample consisted of whole blood. The source is an adult who was a healthcare worker with PCR-confirmed SARS-CoV-2 infection or an uninfected control (not recorded which).

This clonotype came up many times. The chain employs TRBV21-1 and TRBJ2-5; the table's D call, TRBD1, was not checked against the DNA. TRBV21-1 corresponds to a pseudogene. There are 16 residues in the CDR3. CDR3 DNA sequence: TGTGCCAGCAGCAAGGGACGGGGGAGAGTCTGGGAGACCCAGTACTTC. It codes for CASSKGRGRVWETQYF.

The count of this clonotype is one. The junction shows a germline mismatch at one end, possibly a read error. The chain is built from TRBV6-2 or TRBV6-3 and TRBJ2-5; D is undetermined. CDR3 length equals 13 residues. Germline lookup yields CDR1 MNHEY and CDR2 SVGEGT. The CDR3 nucleotides are TGTGCCAACAACCTCCAACCCGGAGAGACCCGGTACTTC. It is translated as CANNLQPGETRYF.

There are many counts of this clonotype. V and J are TRBV5-1 and TRBJ2-7, with TRBD2 matching over 8 bases. The CDR3 spans 14 residues. V shed 4 bases and J 6 bases; nucleotides not matched to a gene: 9. Germline CDR1 SGHRS, CDR2 YFSETQ. The CDR3 coding sequence is TGCGCCAGCAGCCCTTTTAGCGGGGAAGTCGAGCAGTACTTC. Its protein product is CASSPFSGEVEQYF.

This clonotype was detected a few times. The genes are TRBV5-1 and TRBJ1-1; weak D call: TRBD1 (6 bases). The length of the CDR3 is 13 residues. V was pared by 4 bases and J by 4 bases, with 11 bases between. CDR1 is SGHRS and CDR2 is YFSETQ in the germline V gene. The CDR3 DNA is TGCGCCAGCAGCACCTCCAGGGGCACTGAAGCTTTCTTT. Translated, it gives CASSTSRGTEAFF.

In this sample, this clonotype turned up many times. This chain connects TRBV7-8 to TRBJ2-7, with 7 bases matching TRBD2. V lost 6 bases to trimming and J lost 5 bases; unmatched junction nucleotides: 16. There are 16 residues in the CDR3. CDR1 and CDR2 from the germline V gene are SGHVS and FQNEAQ. The CDR3: CASRSKRGYGLHEQYF. As DNA, the CDR3 is TGTGCCAGCAGGTCAAAGCGGGGTTATGGGTTACACGAGCAGTACTTC.

This clonotype is labeled medium-sized (0.01 to 0.1%). V gene TRBV30 combines with J gene TRBJ2-7, with TRBD1 identical over 8 bases. The germline V gene has CDR1 GTSNPN and CDR2 SVGIG (reference sequence). The CDR3 totals 14 residues. The V gene end was trimmed by 4 bases and the J gene end by 2 bases; junction bases not matched to a gene: 7. The CDR3 DNA reads as TGTGCCTGGAACAGGGGGGACAGAGCCTACGAGCAGTACTTC. It encodes CAWNRGDRAYEQYF.

This clonotype was seen a few times. Here the CDR3 reads CSVEDLGDSYEQYF. The CDR3 DNA follows: TGCAGCGTTGAAGATCTCGGGGACTCCTACGAGCAGTACTTC. The J gene is TRBJ2-7, the V gene TRBV29-1; D may be TRBD2 (5 bases). The CDR3 length is 14 residues. The germline V and J ends were trimmed by 0 bases and 0 bases, with 9 bases remaining between them. Germline V gene data show CDR1 as SQVTM and CDR2 as ANQGSEA.

The chain joins TRBV5-1 to TRBJ2-1; 13 bases map to TRBD2. Germline V gives CDR1 SGHRS, CDR2 YFSETQ. The length of the CDR3 is 16 residues. With 0 bases clipped from V and 6 bases from J, the junction kept 3 bases outside the gene matches. The CDR3 DNA sequence: TGCGCCAGCAGCTTGGCCGGACTAGCGGGAGCCAATGAGCAGTTCTTC. This encodes CASSLAGLAGANEQFF.

This clonotype occurred many times. The CDR3 sequence: CASSLLAGAAGELFF. CDR3 nucleotides: TGTGCCAGCAGCCTACTAGCGGGAGCTGCCGGGGAGCTGTTTTTT. V is TRBV3-1 and J is TRBJ2-2, with 11 bases fitting TRBD2. This CDR3 region has 15 residues. The V segment lost 4 bases and the J segment 6 bases; nucleotides outside the gene matches: 4. Germline CDR1 is LGHDT and CDR2 is YNNKEL (reference sequence).

This clonotype has at least ten counts. The chain employs TRBV18 and TRBJ2-3, with 11 bases aligning to TRBD1. CDR1 is KGHSH, CDR2 LQKENI, per germline. The V and J ends lost 6 bases and 7 bases, in that order; junction bases with no gene match: 9. The CDR3 covers 15 residues. CDR3: CASSTGTGGSNTQYF. As DNA, the CDR3 is TGTGCCAGCTCGACCGGGACAGGGGGATCAAATACGCAGTATTTT. Together with reference TRBV18 and TRBJ2-3, the CDR3 gives the full variable domain: NAGVMQNPRHLVRRRGQEARLRCSPMKGHSHVYWYRQLPEEGLKFMVYLQKENIIDESGMPKERFSAEFPKEGPSILRIQQVVRGDSAAYFCASSTGTGGSNTQYFGPGTRLTVL.

The CDR3 is CASNGARGGASTDTQYF. As DNA, the CDR3 is TGTGCCAGTAACGGCGCTCGAGGGGGGGCTAGCACAGATACGCAGTATTTT. The rearrangement uses TRBV19 and TRBJ2-3; D perhaps matches TRBD2 (7 bases). V was cut by 7 bases and J by 0 bases, with 20 bases left in between. CDR1 and CDR2 from the germline V gene are LNHDA and SQIVND (reference sequence). CDR3 length: 17 residues. The full variable domain, rest sourced from reference TRBV19 and TRBJ2-3, is DGGITQSPKYLFRKEGQNVTLSCEQNLNHDAMYWYRQDPGQGLRLIYYSQIVNDFQKGDIAEGYSVSREKKESFPLTVTSAQKNPTAFYLCASNGARGGASTDTQYFGPGTRLTVL.

This clonotype was counted between two and nine times. The V call is TRBV7-3, the J call TRBJ2-3; the match to TRBD2 covers 10 bases. CDR3 size: 15 residues. V lost 4 bases, J lost 1 base, and 2 bases stayed unmatched. Germline CDR1 SGHTA, CDR2 FQGTGA. The CDR3 sequence: CASSWLAGGTDTQYF. Here the CDR3 DNA reads TGTGCCAGCAGCTGGCTAGCGGGAGGCACAGATACGCAGTATTTT.

The chain carries TRBV5-6 and TRBJ1-1; D not certain. V lost 4 bases to trimming and J lost 4 bases, with 11 bases between them. This CDR3 region has 13 residues. In germline, CDR1 is SGHDT, CDR2 YYEEEE. The CDR3 here is CASSRSLSTEAFF. In nucleotides, the CDR3 is TGTGCCAGCAGCCGATCTCTGAGCACTGAAGCTTTCTTT.

This clonotype appeared many times. The J gene is TRBJ1-4, the V gene TRBV27; TRBD1 matches 8 bases. Germline CDR1 is MNHEY and CDR2 is SMNVEV (reference sequence). V gave up 6 bases and J gave up 10 bases; unmatched junction bases: 10. The CDR3 extends over 14 amino acids. CDR3 sequence: CASRLQGGSGKLFF. The CDR3 DNA sequence: TGTGCCAGCAGGCTACAGGGGGGGTCGGGAAAACTGTTTTTT. Filled out from reference TRBV27 and TRBJ1-4, the complete variable domain reads EAQVTQNPRYLITVTGKKLTVTCSQNMNHEYMSWYRQDPGLGLRQIYYSMNVEVTDKGDVPEGYKVSRKEKRNFPLILESPSPNQTSLYFCASRLQGGSGKLFFGSGTQLSVL.

This sequence joins TRBV24-1 and TRBJ2-3, with 8 bases identical to TRBD2. Germline-derived CDR1 and CDR2 are KGHDR and SFDVKD. The ends lost 10 bases at V and 5 bases at J; junction bases unmatched: 7. This CDR3 is built from 13 residues. CDR3 protein: CATSGGSVDTQYF. CDR3 nucleotides: TGTGCCACGAGCGGGGGATCGGTAGATACGCAGTATTTT.

This clonotype has only a few counts. The chain joins TRBV25-1 to TRBJ2-2, with 7 bases aligning to TRBD1. The CDR3 has 14 amino acids. With V trimmed by 6 bases and J by 4 bases, 5 bases remained unmatched. Per germline, CDR1 MGHDK and CDR2 SYGVNS. CDR3 in DNA: TGTGCCAGCAGGTCCGACAGGGTCACCGGGGAGCTGTTTTTT. Translating gives CASRSDRVTGELFF.

This chain joins TRBV5-4 and TRBJ2-1, with 7 positions matching TRBD2. Germline trimming cut 5 bases from V and 4 bases from J; bases unmatched to any gene: 12. Germline assignment: CDR1 SGHNT and CDR2 YYREEE (reference sequence). This CDR3 contains 16 residues. The CDR3 region is CASSRVGASGYNEQFF. Written as DNA, the CDR3 is TGTGCCAGCAGTCGCGTTGGGGCTAGCGGTTACAATGAGCAGTTCTTC. Based on the CDR3 plus reference TRBV5-4 and TRBJ2-1, the full variable domain is ETGVTQSPTHLIKTRGQQVTLRCSSQSGHNTVSWYQQALGQGPQFIFQYYREEENGRGNFPPRFSGLQFPNYSSELNVNALELDDSALYLCASSRVGASGYNEQFFGPGTRLTVL.

This clonotype appeared a few times. Germline and junction disagree at one end, which may indicate a read error. This chain uses TRBV12-3 or TRBV12-4 with TRBJ2-2, with 9 bases identical to TRBD1. The CDR3 runs to 12 residues. The chain's CDR3 is CAGQGNTGELFF. The CDR3 DNA is TGCGCGGGACAGGGGAACACCGGGGAGCTGTTTTTT.

In this sample, this clonotype turned up many times. CDR3 sequence: CASSPGTGPYNEQFF. DNA for the CDR3: TGCGCCAGCAGTCCCGGGACAGGGCCCTACAATGAGCAGTTCTTC. The gene calls are TRBV10-1 and TRBJ2-1, with 9 bases fitting TRBD1. Germline V gene sequence: CDR1 WNHNN, CDR2 SYGVQD (reference sequence). V gave up 5 bases and J gave up 2 bases; unmatched junction bases: 4. The CDR3 spans 15 residues.

CDR3 residues: CSAAEPLTEAFF. The CDR3 nucleotides are TGCAGTGCCGCCGAGCCGCTCACTGAAGCTTTCTTT. V gene TRBV20-1 combines with J gene TRBJ1-1; D is undetermined. The V and J ends lost 6 bases and 4 bases respectively, with 12 bases between them. Germline V gene lookup returns CDR1 DFQATT and CDR2 SNEGSKA (reference sequence). The CDR3 is 12 amino acids.

This clonotype was observed many times. The chain couples TRBV4-1 to TRBJ2-5, with 9 bases aligning to TRBD1. CDR1 is MGHRA and CDR2 is YSYEKL in the germline V gene. V was clipped by 3 bases and J by 5 bases; unmatched bases: 16. The CDR3 is 18 residues long. The CDR3 coding sequence is TGCGCCAGCAGCCACCCGGGACAGGGTATACGGGGGTCGGAGACCCAGTACTTC. Translated, it gives CASSHPGQGIRGSETQYF.